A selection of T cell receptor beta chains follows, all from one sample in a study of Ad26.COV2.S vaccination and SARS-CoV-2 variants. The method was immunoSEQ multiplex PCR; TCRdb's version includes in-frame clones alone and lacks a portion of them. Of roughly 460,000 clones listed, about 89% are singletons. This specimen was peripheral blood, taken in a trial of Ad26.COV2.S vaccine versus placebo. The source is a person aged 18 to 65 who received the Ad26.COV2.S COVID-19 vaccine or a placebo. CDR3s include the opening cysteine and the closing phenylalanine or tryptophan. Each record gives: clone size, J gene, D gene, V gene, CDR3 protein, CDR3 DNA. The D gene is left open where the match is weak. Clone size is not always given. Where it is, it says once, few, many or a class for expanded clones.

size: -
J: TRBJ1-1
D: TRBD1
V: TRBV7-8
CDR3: CASLNNPRGLSTEAFF
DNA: TGTGCCAGCCTTAACAACCCCAGGGGGCTTAGCACTGAAGCTTTCTTT

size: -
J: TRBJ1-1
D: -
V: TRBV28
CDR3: CASSSPNPWAEAFF
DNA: TGTGCCAGCAGTTCTCCTAATCCCTGGGCTGAAGCTTTCTTT

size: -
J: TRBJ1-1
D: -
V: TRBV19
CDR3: CASRDRGASVTEAFF
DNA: TGTGCCAGTAGGGACCGGGGGGCTTCGGTCACTGAAGCTTTCTTT

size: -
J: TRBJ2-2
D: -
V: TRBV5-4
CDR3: CASSELAGELFF
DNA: TGTGCCAGCAGCGAGCTAGCCGGGGAGCTGTTTTTT

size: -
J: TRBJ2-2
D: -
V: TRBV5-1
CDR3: CASSLAGGNTGELFF
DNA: TGCGCCAGCAGCTTGGCCGGGGGGAACACCGGGGAGCTGTTTTTT

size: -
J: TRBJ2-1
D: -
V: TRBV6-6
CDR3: CASGGGRVEDNEQFF
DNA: TGTGCCAGCGGCGGAGGGCGGGTTGAGGACAATGAGCAGTTCTTC

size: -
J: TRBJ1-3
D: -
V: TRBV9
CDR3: CASNPYGGSGNTIYF
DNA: TGTGCCAGCAATCCTTATGGGGGTTCTGGAAACACCATATATTTT

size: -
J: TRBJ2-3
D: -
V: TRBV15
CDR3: CATSRDAPTSHTQYF
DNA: TGTGCCACCAGCAGAGATGCCCCGACCTCTCATACGCAGTATTTT

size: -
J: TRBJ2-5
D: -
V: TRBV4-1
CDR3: CASSAPGRARETQYF
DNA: TGCGCCAGCAGCGCACCGGGACGGGCAAGAGAGACCCAGTACTTC

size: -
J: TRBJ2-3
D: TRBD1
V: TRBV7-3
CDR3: CASSFRDRAPDTQYF
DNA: TGTGCCAGCAGCTTCCGGGACAGGGCCCCAGATACGCAGTATTTT

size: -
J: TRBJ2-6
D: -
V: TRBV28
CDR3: CASSPGDSGANVLTF
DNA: TGTGCCAGCTCCCCTGGGGACTCTGGGGCCAACGTCCTGACTTTC

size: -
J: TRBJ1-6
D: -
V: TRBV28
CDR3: CASLPQGFSPLHF
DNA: TGTGCCAGCCTACCCCAGGGGTTTTCACCCCTCCACTTT

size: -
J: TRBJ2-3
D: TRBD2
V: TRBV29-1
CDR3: CSVGASGSMGTDTQYF
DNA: TGCAGCGTTGGGGCTAGCGGGAGTATGGGCACAGATACGCAGTATTTT

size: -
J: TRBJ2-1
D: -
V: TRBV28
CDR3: CASSLWQTYNEQFF
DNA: TGTGCCAGCAGTTTATGGCAGACCTACAATGAGCAGTTCTTC

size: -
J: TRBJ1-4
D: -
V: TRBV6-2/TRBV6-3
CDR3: CASSPEASLLFF
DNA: TGTGCCAGCAGCCCCGAGGCCAGCCTACTGTTTTTT

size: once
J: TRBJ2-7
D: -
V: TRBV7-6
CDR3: CASSLGAPGEVTYEQYF
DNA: TGTGCCAGCAGCTTGGGGGCCCCGGGCGAAGTCACCTACGAGCAGTACTTC

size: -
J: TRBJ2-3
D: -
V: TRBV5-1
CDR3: CASSLPGHSTDTQYF
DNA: TGCGCCAGCAGCTTACCGGGCCACAGCACAGATACGCAGTATTTT

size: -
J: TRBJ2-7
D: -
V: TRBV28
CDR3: CASQGQTSSYEQYF
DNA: TGTGCCAGCCAAGGACAGACTTCATCCTACGAGCAGTACTTC

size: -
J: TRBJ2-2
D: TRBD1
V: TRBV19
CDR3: CASSIPRQGTGELFF
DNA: TGTGCCAGTAGTATTCCCAGACAGGGCACCGGGGAGCTGTTTTTT

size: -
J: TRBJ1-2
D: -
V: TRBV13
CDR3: CASSLDPGINGYTF
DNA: TGTGCCAGCAGCTTAGATCCAGGGATTAATGGCTACACCTTC

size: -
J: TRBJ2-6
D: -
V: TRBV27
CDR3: CASSRAGANVLTF
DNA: TGTGCCAGCAGCAGGGCTGGGGCCAACGTCCTGACTTTC

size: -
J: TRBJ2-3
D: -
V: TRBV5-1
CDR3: CASRQLEVTDTQYF
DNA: TGCGCCAGCAGGCAACTAGAGGTCACAGATACGCAGTATTTT

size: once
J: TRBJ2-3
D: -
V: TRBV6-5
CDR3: CASSHRALTDTQYF
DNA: TGTGCCAGCAGTCACAGGGCCCTCACAGATACGCAGTATTTT

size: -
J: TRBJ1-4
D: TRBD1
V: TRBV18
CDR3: CASSLTGTAEKLFF
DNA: TGTGCCAGCTCACTAACCGGGACAGCTGAAAAACTGTTTTTT

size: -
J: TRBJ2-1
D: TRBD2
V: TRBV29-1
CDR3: CSVSGRAGINNEQFF
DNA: TGCAGCGTTAGCGGGAGGGCCGGGATAAACAATGAGCAGTTCTTC

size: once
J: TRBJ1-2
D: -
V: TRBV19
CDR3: CASSFSPNIGYGYTF
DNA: TGTGCCAGTAGTTTCAGCCCGAACATCGGCTATGGCTACACCTTC

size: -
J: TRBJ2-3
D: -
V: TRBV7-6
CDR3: CASSLAPMTSTDTQYF
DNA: TGTGCCAGCAGCTTAGCCCCCATGACTAGCACAGATACGCAGTATTTT

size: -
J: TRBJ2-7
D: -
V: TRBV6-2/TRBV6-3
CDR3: CASSYGGAGNEQYF
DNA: TGTGCCAGCAGTTACGGAGGGGCAGGAAACGAGCAGTACTTC

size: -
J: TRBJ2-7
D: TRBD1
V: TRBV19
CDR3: CASSPRQGTSEQYF
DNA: TGTGCCAGTAGTCCAAGACAGGGGACCAGCGAGCAGTACTTC

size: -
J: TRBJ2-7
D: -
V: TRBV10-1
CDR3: CASGRLNPYEQYF
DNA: TGCGCCAGCGGACGGCTCAACCCCTACGAGCAGTACTTC

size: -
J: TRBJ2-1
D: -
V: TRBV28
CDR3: CASKYSRTYSNNEQFF
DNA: TGTGCCAGCAAATATAGTCGCACATATTCAAACAATGAGCAGTTCTTC

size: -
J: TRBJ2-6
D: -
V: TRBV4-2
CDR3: CASSQVRSGANVLTF
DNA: TGTGCCAGCAGCCAAGTGCGCTCTGGGGCCAACGTCCTGACTTTC

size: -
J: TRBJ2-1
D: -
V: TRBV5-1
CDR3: CASSLADSNEQFF
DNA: TGCGCCAGCAGCTTGGCCGATAGCAATGAGCAGTTCTTC

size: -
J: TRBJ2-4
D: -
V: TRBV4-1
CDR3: CASSQVGGAAKNIQYF
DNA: TGCGCCAGCAGCCAAGTCGGGGGCGCGGCCAAAAACATTCAGTACTTC

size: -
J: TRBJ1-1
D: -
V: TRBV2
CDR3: CASSDTQARGDTEAFF
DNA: TGTGCCAGCAGTGATACCCAGGCGAGGGGGGACACTGAAGCTTTCTTT

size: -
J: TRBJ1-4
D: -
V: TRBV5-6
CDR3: CASSPQGSFEKLFF
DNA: TGTGCCAGCAGCCCACAGGGCAGTTTTGAAAAACTGTTTTTT

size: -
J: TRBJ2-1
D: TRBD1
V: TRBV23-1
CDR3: CASSSTGENEQFF
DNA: TGCGCCAGCAGTTCCACAGGGGAGAATGAGCAGTTCTTC

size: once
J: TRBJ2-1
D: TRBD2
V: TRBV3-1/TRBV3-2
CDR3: CASSHGTSGGSYNEQFF
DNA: TGTGCCAGCAGCCACGGGACTAGCGGGGGGTCCTACAATGAGCAGTTCTTC

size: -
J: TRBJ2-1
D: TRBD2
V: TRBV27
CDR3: CASSFSGSSSYNEQFF
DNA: TGTGCCAGCAGTTTTAGCGGGTCCAGCTCCTACAATGAGCAGTTCTTC

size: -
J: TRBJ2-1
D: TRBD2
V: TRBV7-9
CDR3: CASPKGGLVTYNEQFF
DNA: TGTGCCAGCCCCAAGGGGGGACTAGTGACCTACAATGAGCAGTTCTTC

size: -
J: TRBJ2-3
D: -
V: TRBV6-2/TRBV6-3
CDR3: CASSWVASTDTQYF
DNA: TGTGCCAGCAGTTGGGTCGCCTCAACAGATACGCAGTATTTT

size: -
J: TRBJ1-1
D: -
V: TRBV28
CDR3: CASSLAGVPEAFF
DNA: TGTGCCAGCAGTTTGGCAGGGGTCCCTGAAGCTTTCTTT

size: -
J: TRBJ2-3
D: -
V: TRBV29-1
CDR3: CSVATGPSTDTQYF
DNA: TGCAGCGTTGCGACAGGACCTAGCACAGATACGCAGTATTTT